This T cell receptor beta chain was identified in a study of blood T cell repertoires in COVID-19. Study-wide context: Acute and convalescent COVID-19 specimens originated in the United States, Italy and Spain.

The V segment lost 6 bases and the J segment 5 bases; nucleotides outside the gene matches: 7. Germline loops: CDR1 MNHEY, CDR2 SVGAGI. This CDR3 has 14 amino acids. Generated by immunoSEQ multiplex PCR, the TCRdb table keeps only in-frame clones and is missing some. Of 50,000 to 65,000 clones listed, less than 90% are singletons. Sequencing input: peripheral blood. The chain employs TRBV6-5 and TRBJ2-1, with TRBD1 matching 7 bases. This receptor was identified in a man aged 60 to 69 with COVID-19, enrolled during active disease. The CDR3 coding sequence is TGTGCCAGCAGCCGACAGGGAACACACAATGAGCAGTTCTTC. Residues: CASSRQGTHNEQFF.